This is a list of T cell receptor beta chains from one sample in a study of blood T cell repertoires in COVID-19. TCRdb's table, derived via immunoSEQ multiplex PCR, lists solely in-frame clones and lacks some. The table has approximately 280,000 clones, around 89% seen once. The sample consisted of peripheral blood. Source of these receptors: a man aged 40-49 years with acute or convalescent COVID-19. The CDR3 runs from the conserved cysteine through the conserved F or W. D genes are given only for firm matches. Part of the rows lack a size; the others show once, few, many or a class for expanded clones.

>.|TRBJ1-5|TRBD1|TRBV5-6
CASSAGGGQPQHF
TGTGCCAGCAGCGCAGGGGGCGGCCAGCCCCAGCATTTT
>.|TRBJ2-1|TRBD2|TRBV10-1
CASSEQRGAPRQFF
TGCGCCAGCAGTGAGCAGCGGGGGGCACCACGGCAGTTCTTC
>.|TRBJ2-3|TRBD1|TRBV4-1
CASSQGTGVTDTQYF
TGCGCCAGCAGCCAAGGAACAGGGGTAACGGATACGCAGTATTTT
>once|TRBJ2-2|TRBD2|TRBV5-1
CASRTPGLAGTGELFF
TGCGCCAGCAGGACTCCGGGACTAGCGGGGACCGGGGAGCTGTTTTTT
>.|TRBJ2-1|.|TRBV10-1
CASSRSIYNEQFF
TGCGCCAGCAGCCGAAGCATTTACAATGAGCAGTTCTTC
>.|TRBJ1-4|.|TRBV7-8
CASSPWQGRTGTNEKLFF
TGTGCCAGCAGCCCCTGGCAGGGGAGAACTGGGACTAATGAAAAACTGTTTTTT
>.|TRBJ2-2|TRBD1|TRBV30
CAWRAGTGNTGELFF
TGTGCCTGGAGGGCCGGGACAGGGAACACCGGGGAGCTGTTTTTT
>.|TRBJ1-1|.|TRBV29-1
CSVERGTHLMNTEAFF
TGCAGCGTTGAAAGAGGGACACACCTCATGAACACTGAAGCTTTCTTT
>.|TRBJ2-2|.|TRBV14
CASSQSFGVNTGELFF
TGTGCCAGCAGCCAGTCGTTCGGGGTGAACACCGGGGAGCTGTTTTTT
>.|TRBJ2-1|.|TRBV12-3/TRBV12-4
CASSTGSYEQFF
TGTGCCAGCAGTACAGGGTCCTACGAGCAGTTCTTC
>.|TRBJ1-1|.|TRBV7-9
CASSLKGDGVNTEAFF
TGTGCCAGCAGCTTGAAGGGGGACGGGGTGAACACTGAAGCTTTCTTT
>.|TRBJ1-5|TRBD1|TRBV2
CASSGGTGHQPQHF
TGTGCCAGCAGTGGGGGGACAGGGCATCAGCCCCAGCATTTT
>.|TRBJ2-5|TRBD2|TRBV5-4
CASSLAGNPQETQYF
TGTGCCAGCAGCCTAGCGGGCAACCCACAAGAGACCCAGTACTTC
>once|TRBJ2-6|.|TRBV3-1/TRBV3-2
CASEQGFGANVLTF
TGTGCCAGCGAACAGGGTTTCGGGGCCAACGTCCTGACTTTC
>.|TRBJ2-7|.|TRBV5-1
CASSLRETYEQYF
TGCGCCAGCAGCTTGAGGGAGACCTACGAGCAGTACTTC
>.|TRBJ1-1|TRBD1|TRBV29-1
CSAAGGAGKMNTEAFF
TGCAGCGCCGCAGGGGGCGCGGGCAAGATGAACACTGAAGCTTTCTTT
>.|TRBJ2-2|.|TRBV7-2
CASSPGHWAGELFF
TGTGCCAGCAGCCCGGGACACTGGGCCGGGGAGCTGTTTTTT
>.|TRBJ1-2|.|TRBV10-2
CASSGSNYGYTF
TGCGCCAGCAGTGGTAGTAACTATGGCTACACCTTC
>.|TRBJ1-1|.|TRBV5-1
CASSFGGYEAFF
TGCGCCAGCAGCTTTGGCGGGTATGAGGCTTTCTTT
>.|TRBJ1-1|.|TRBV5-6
CASSLGRRMNDEAFF
TGTGCCAGCAGCTTGGGTCGCAGGATGAATGATGAAGCTTTCTTT
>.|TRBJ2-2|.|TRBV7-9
CASSFRGNTGELFF
TGTGCCAGCAGCTTTAGAGGGAACACCGGGGAGCTGTTTTTT
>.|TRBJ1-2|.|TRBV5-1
CASSLDPGPYGYTF
TGCGCCAGCAGCTTGGACCCAGGCCCCTATGGCTACACCTTC
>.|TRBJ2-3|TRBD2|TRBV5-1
CASSDDTGTSGGAGDTQYF
TGCGCCAGCAGCGACGACACCGGGACTAGCGGGGGGGCCGGGGATACGCAGTATTTT
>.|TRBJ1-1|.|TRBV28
CASSPRGGANTEAFF
TGTGCCAGCAGTCCCCGGGGAGGGGCGAACACTGAAGCTTTCTTT
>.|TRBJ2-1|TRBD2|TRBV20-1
CSASSTGEGEQFF
TGCAGTGCTAGTAGTACCGGGGAGGGTGAGCAGTTCTTC
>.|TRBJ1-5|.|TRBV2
CASREQGWGQPQHF
TGTGCCAGCAGGGAACAGGGTTGGGGTCAGCCCCAGCATTTT